The text below deals with one T cell receptor (beta chain). Its specificity is unknown. This entry is derived from a study of shared clonotypes between healthy human individuals. This CDR3 is 14 amino acids long. V lost 3 bases to trimming and J lost 3 bases, with 12 bases between them. CDR1 is MNHEY, CDR2 SMNVEV, per germline (reference sequence). Study-wide findings and caveats: Shared clonotypes across all four donors exceeded non-shared ones in generation probability.

The authors distributed each subset's genomic DNA evenly over several immunoSEQ plates. TCRdb keeps only in-frame clones here, not all; method: immunoSEQ multiplex PCR. The table lists more than 1,200,000 clones, around 98.5% of them singletons. This clonotype was sampled from a man younger than 40 in good health. This chain uses TRBV27 with TRBJ2-7; D gene ambiguous. The sequenced material came from naive CD4+ T cells sorted from blood. Specified subset: CD45RA+ positively selected. The CDR3 sequence: CASSFRHRDYEQYF. CDR3 nucleotide sequence: TGTGCCAGCAGTTTTCGTCATAGGGACTACGAGCAGTACTTC.